A selection of T cell receptor beta chains follows, all from one sample in a study of cytomegalovirus exposure and HLA in healthy donors. Only in-frame clones appear in the TCRdb table, and some are missing; sequencing was by immunoSEQ multiplex PCR. There are 150,000 to 200,000 clones in the sample; 70% to 90% occur only once, and 2% to 2.5% lies in the top ten. Specimen: PBMCs. These receptors all come from a woman in her thirties in good health and CMV-seronegative. The CDR3 runs from the conserved cysteine through the conserved F or W. Some rows mark clone size as missing; the rest say once, few, many or name a class of expanded clone.

>TRBV13|-
CASSLFGLFPGLTGTSDYNEQFF
>TRBV5-4|-
CASSSPGTLTGELFF
>TRBV7-2|-
CASSLNRVEGAFF
>TRBV5-1|-
CASSPNRQGSGTDTQYF
>TRBV11-3|-
CASSLDRASYNEQFF
>TRBV7-9|once
CASSLDSETQYF
>TRBV5-4|-
CSQALRSGGNTIYF
>TRBV27|-
CASSPYGTAINYGYTF
>TRBV19|-
CASTRTSGIGEQFF
>TRBV28|-
CASNPSTLGTGRFNQPQHF
>TRBV21-1|-
CASSKDDGTESSYEQYF
>TRBV18|once
CASSSTGTRINQPQHF
>TRBV7-2|few
CASSPRGGTGELFF
>TRBV7-9|-
CASSLWEGGQFF
>TRBV6-5|-
CASSYSNRANTEAFF
>TRBV28|once
CASSDTSGRAVLNEQFF
>TRBV4-3|-
CASSHAGQGGYNEQFF
>TRBV5-6|-
CASSLKRKEAWDYGYTF
>TRBV2|-
CASSSGTGYYEQYF
>TRBV7-9|-
CASNVADSRRTEAFF
>TRBV10-1|-
CASSAGQDQPQHF
>TRBV18|-
CASSANGLAGGFTDTQYF
>TRBV9|-
CASSPQRQGGYEQYF
>TRBV13|-
CASSPLAGAPHF
>TRBV7-9|-
CASSPGDLDEQFF
>TRBV19|-
CASSIDRAGSYNEQFF
>TRBV30|-
CAWTGLSYEQYF
>TRBV27|few
CASKLPRERAIYEQYF
>TRBV30|few
CAWSETGGTEAFF